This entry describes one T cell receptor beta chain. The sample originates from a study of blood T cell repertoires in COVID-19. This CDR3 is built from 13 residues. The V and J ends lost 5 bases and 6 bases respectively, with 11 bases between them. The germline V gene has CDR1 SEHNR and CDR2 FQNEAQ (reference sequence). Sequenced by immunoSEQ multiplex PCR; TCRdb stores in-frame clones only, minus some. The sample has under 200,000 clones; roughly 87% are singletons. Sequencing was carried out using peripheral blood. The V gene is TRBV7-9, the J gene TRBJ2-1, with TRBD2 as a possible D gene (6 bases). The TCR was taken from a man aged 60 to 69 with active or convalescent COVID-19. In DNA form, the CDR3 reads TGTGCCAGCAGCCCCGACGGGGGCAATGAGCAGTTCTTC. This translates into CASSPDGGNEQFF.